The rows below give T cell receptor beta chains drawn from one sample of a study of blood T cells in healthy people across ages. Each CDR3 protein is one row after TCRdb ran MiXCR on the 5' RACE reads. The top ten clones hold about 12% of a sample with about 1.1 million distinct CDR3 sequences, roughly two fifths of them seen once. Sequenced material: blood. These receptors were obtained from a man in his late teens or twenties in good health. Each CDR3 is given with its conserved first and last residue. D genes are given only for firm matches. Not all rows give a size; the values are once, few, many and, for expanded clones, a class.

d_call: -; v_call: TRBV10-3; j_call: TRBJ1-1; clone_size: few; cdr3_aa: CAISENRATEAFF; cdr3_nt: TGTGCCATCAGTGAAAACAGGGCCACTGAAGCTTTCTTT
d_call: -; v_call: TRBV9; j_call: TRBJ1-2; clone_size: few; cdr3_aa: CASSVPRDGYTF; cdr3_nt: TGTGCCAGCAGCGTCCCACGGGATGGCTACACCTTC
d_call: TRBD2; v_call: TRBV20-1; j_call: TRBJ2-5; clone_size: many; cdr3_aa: CSVPTSGETQYF; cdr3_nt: TGCAGTGTTCCGACTAGCGGGGAGACCCAGTACTTC
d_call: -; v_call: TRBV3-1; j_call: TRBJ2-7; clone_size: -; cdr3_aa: CASSRSHNYEQYF; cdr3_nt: TGTGCCAGCAGCCGAAGTCACAACTACGAGCAGTACTTC
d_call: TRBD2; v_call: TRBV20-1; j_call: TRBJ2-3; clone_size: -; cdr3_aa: CSAEGFGGARTDTQYF; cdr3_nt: TGCAGTGCTGAGGGGTTCGGGGGGGCCAGGACAGATACGCAGTATTTT
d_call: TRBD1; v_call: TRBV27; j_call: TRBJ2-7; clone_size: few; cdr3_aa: CASSLSRTGVNYEQYF; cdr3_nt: TGTGCCAGCAGTTTATCGAGGACAGGAGTTAACTACGAGCAGTACTTC
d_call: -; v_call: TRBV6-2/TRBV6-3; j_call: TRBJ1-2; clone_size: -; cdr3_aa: CASSYPEGYGYTF; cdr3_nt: TGTGCCAGCAGTTACCCTGAAGGATATGGCTACACCTTC
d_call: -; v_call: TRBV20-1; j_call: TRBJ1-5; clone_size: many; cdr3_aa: CSATGPQNQPQHF; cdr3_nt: TGCAGTGCTACCGGGCCCCAAAATCAGCCCCAGCATTTT
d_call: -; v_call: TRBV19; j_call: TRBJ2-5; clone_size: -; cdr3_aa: CASSIWPSDSGQETQYF; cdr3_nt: TGTGCCAGTAGTATATGGCCCAGTGATAGCGGCCAAGAGACCCAGTACTTC
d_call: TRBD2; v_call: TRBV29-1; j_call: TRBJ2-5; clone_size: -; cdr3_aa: CSVDSSGMKETQYF; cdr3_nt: TGCAGCGTTGACTCTAGCGGGATGAAGGAGACCCAGTACTTC
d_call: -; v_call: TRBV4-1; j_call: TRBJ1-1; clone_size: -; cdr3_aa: CASSPRELNTEAFF; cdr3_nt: TGCGCCAGCAGCCCCAGGGAACTGAACACTGAAGCTTTCTTT
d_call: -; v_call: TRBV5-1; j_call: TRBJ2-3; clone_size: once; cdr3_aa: CASSPLDGGGADTQYF; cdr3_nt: TGCGCCAGCAGCCCCTTAGACGGGGGAGGCGCAGATACGCAGTATTTT
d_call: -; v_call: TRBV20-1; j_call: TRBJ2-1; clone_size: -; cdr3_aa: CSASNGKETQFF; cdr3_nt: TGCAGTGCTAGCAACGGAAAAGAGACCCAGTTCTTC
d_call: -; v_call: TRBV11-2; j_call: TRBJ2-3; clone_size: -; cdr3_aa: CASSLDGSWTDTQYF; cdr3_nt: TGTGCCAGCAGCTTAGACGGCAGTTGGACAGATACGCAGTATTTT
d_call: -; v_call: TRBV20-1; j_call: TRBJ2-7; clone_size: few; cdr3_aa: CSARGYEAYEQYF; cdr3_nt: TGCAGTGCCCGAGGGTACGAAGCCTACGAGCAGTACTTC
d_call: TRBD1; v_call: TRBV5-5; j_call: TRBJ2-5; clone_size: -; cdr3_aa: CASSLQPGTGSQETQYF; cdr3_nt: TGTGCCAGCAGCTTACAGCCCGGGACAGGGAGTCAAGAGACCCAGTACTTC
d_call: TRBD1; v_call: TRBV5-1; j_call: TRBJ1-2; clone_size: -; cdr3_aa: CASSLLLDRANYVYTF; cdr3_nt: TGCGCCAGCAGCCTCCTGTTAGACAGGGCTAACTATGTCTACACCTTC
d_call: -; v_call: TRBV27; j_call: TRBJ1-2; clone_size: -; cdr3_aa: CTSSPAGTGGGYTF; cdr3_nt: TGTACCAGCAGTCCAGCCGGGACCGGGGGTGGCTACACCTTC
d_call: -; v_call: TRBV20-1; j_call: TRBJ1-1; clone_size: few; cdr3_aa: CSARVMGWGGEAFF; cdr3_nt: TGCAGTGCTAGAGTGATGGGTTGGGGCGGTGAAGCTTTCTTT
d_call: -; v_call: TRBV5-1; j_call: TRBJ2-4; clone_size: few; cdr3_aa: CASSLDGYQYF; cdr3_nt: TGCGCCAGCAGCTTGGATGGCTATCAGTACTTC
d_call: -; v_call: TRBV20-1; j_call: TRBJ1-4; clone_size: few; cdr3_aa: CSARDPAAYEKLFF; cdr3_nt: TGCAGTGCTAGAGATCCGGCAGCTTATGAAAAACTGTTTTTT
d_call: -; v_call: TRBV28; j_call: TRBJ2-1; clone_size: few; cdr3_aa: CASSLSGVLAYNEQFF; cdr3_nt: TGTGCCAGCAGTTTATCTGGGGTTTTGGCCTACAATGAGCAGTTCTTC
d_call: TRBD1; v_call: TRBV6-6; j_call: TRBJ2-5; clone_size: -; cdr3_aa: CASSYSWTGLQETQYF; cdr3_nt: TGTGCCAGCAGTTACTCCTGGACAGGCCTCCAAGAGACCCAGTACTTC
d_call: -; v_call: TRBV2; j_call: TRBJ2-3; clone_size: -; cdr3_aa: CASRVASDTQYF; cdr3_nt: TGTGCCAGCAGGGTAGCGTCAGATACGCAGTATTTT
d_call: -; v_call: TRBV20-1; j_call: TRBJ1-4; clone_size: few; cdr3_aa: CSASSSDSWGEKLFF; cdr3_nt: TGCAGTGCTAGCTCATCGGACAGCTGGGGTGAAAAACTGTTTTTT
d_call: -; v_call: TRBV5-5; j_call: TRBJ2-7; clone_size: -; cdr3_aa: CASRERQASYNEQYF; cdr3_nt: TGTGCCAGCCGTGAACGACAGGCGTCCTACAATGAGCAGTACTTC
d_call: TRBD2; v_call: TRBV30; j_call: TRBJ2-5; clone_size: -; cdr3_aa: CAWSVQRGGRYF; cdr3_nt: TGTGCCTGGAGTGTACAACGGGGGGGCAGGTACTTC
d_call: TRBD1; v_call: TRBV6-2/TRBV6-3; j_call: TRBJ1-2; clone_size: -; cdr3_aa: CASSWTGVGNGYTF; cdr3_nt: TGTGCCAGCAGTTGGACAGGGGTCGGGAATGGCTACACCTTC